These T cell receptor beta chains were read from a single sample in a study of T-cell reconstitution after alpha-beta-depleted transplantation in children. TCRdb re-called the PCR reads with MiXCR, one entry per CDR3 protein. The table includes approximately 220,000 distinct CDR3 sequences, roughly 18% detected once. The sample here was PBMCs, mostly from graft donor cells, taken 360 days after TCRalphabeta/CD19-depleted stem cell transplant. The source of these receptors is a male patient between 2 and 10 years old who had a stem cell transplant for acute lymphoblastic leukemia, so the T cells may come from the graft donor. Each CDR3 is given with its conserved first and last residue. The order of the fields is CDR3 protein, CDR3 DNA, V gene, J gene, clone size, D gene. The D gene is left open where the match is weak. Expanded clones are given a class, and other clones once, few, many or no size at all.

CDR3: CASSLTTGNQETQYF
DNA: TGCGCCAGCAGCTTGACAACAGGGAACCAAGAGACCCAGTACTTC
V: TRBV5-1
J: TRBJ2-5
size: .
D: .

CDR3: CASTGGSDTQYF
DNA: TGTGCCAGTACGGGGGGATCGGATACGCAGTATTTT
V: TRBV12-3/TRBV12-4
J: TRBJ2-3
size: few
D: TRBD2

CDR3: CASSEPPGQYF
DNA: TGCGCCAGCAGTGAGCCCCCGGGGCAGTACTTC
V: TRBV10-2
J: TRBJ2-7
size: .
D: .

CDR3: CASSLEGPGYTF
DNA: TGTGCCAGCAGCTTAGAGGGACCTGGCTACACCTTC
V: TRBV7-9
J: TRBJ1-2
size: few
D: .

CDR3: CASSLGTPSPLHF
DNA: TGTGCCAGCAGTTTAGGTACACCTTCACCCCTCCACTTT
V: TRBV12-3/TRBV12-4
J: TRBJ1-6
size: many
D: .

CDR3: CASSLGGSGEETQYF
DNA: TGTGCCAGCAGCTTAGGTGGGAGCGGCGAAGAGACCCAGTACTTC
V: TRBV11-3
J: TRBJ2-5
size: .
D: .

CDR3: CASSLELAQETQYF
DNA: TGTGCCAGCAGCTTAGAGCTAGCCCAAGAGACCCAGTACTTC
V: TRBV7-9
J: TRBJ2-5
size: .
D: .

CDR3: CASSYSGGPGNTIYF
DNA: TGTGCCAGCAGTTACTCTGGGGGGCCCGGAAACACCATATATTTT
V: TRBV6-5
J: TRBJ1-3
size: .
D: .

CDR3: CSVRGSSSNTGELFF
DNA: TGCAGCGTCCGGGGGAGTAGTTCGAACACCGGGGAGCTGTTTTTT
V: TRBV29-1
J: TRBJ2-2
size: .
D: .

CDR3: CASSVAGYTF
DNA: TGTGCCAGCAGTGTTGCTGGCTACACCTTC
V: TRBV2
J: TRBJ1-2
size: .
D: .

CDR3: CASSQQLPPNTGELFF
DNA: TGTGCCAGCAGTCAACAGCTACCGCCGAACACCGGGGAGCTGTTTTTT
V: TRBV12-3/TRBV12-4
J: TRBJ2-2
size: few
D: .

CDR3: CASSQESGSRRTQYF
DNA: TGCGCCAGCAGCCAAGAGAGCGGGTCCCGGAGGACGCAGTATTTT
V: TRBV4-3
J: TRBJ2-3
size: .
D: .

CDR3: CASSTSLAPAGETQYF
DNA: TGTGCCAGCAGTACATCACTAGCGCCCGCCGGGGAGACCCAGTACTTC
V: TRBV12-3/TRBV12-4
J: TRBJ2-5
size: many
D: TRBD2

CDR3: CASSFIAGVETQYF
DNA: TGTGCCAGCAGTTTTATAGCAGGGGTAGAGACCCAGTACTTC
V: TRBV12-3/TRBV12-4
J: TRBJ2-5
size: .
D: .

CDR3: CASSYQGSSTDTQYF
DNA: TGTGCCAGCAGTTACCAGGGGTCTAGCACAGATACGCAGTATTTT
V: TRBV6-5
J: TRBJ2-3
size: many
D: .

CDR3: CATSEAKPGQRAFF
DNA: TGTGCCACCAGTGAAGCGAAACCGGGACAAAGGGCTTTCTTT
V: TRBV24-1
J: TRBJ1-1
size: .
D: .

CDR3: CSVESASGRYGYTF
DNA: TGCAGCGTTGAAAGTGCGTCGGGACGGTATGGCTACACCTTC
V: TRBV29-1
J: TRBJ1-2
size: many
D: .

CDR3: CASSPARQGANTGELFF
DNA: TGTGCCAGCAGCCCTGCGAGACAGGGGGCGAACACCGGGGAGCTGTTTTTT
V: TRBV7-3
J: TRBJ2-2
size: .
D: TRBD1

CDR3: CASSESGEQALF
DNA: TGTGCCAGCAGTGAATCCGGAGAACAGGCCCTTTTC
V: TRBV2
J: TRBJ2-5
size: few
D: .

CDR3: CSVEDRLYGYTF
DNA: TGCAGCGTTGAGGACAGGCTCTATGGCTACACCTTC
V: TRBV29-1
J: TRBJ1-2
size: few
D: TRBD1

CDR3: CASRDSGSHNEQFF
DNA: TGTGCCAGCAGGGATAGCGGGAGCCACAATGAGCAGTTCTTC
V: TRBV6-1
J: TRBJ2-1
size: .
D: TRBD2

CDR3: CASSLLSLASGQETQYF
DNA: TGTGCCAGCAGTTTATTATCTTTGGCTAGCGGCCAAGAGACCCAGTACTTC
V: TRBV12-3/TRBV12-4
J: TRBJ2-5
size: .
D: TRBD2

CDR3: CASRGNTGELFF
DNA: TGCGCCAGCCGGGGGAACACCGGGGAGCTGTTTTTT
V: TRBV5-1
J: TRBJ2-2
size: many
D: .

CDR3: CASSPGGQLNTEAFF
DNA: TGTGCCAGCAGCCCGGGTGGACAGTTAAACACTGAAGCTTTCTTT
V: TRBV3-1
J: TRBJ1-1
size: .
D: .

CDR3: CASSTSWDQETQYF
DNA: TGTGCCAGCAGCACCTCGTGGGACCAAGAGACCCAGTACTTC
V: TRBV6-1
J: TRBJ2-5
size: .
D: .

CDR3: CSAPRLAGGFSTDTQYF
DNA: TGCAGTGCCCCCCGACTAGCGGGGGGGTTTAGCACAGATACGCAGTATTTT
V: TRBV20-1
J: TRBJ2-3
size: .
D: TRBD2

CDR3: CASSLAPGSSNQPQHF
DNA: TGCGCCAGCAGCTTGGCCCCCGGTAGCAGCAATCAGCCCCAGCATTTT
V: TRBV5-1
J: TRBJ1-5
size: .
D: .

CDR3: CASSPLGIGNQPQHF
DNA: TGTGCCAGCTCACCCTTAGGGATTGGTAATCAGCCCCAGCATTTT
V: TRBV18
J: TRBJ1-5
size: .
D: .

CDR3: CASSPDRGSLYEQYF
DNA: TGTGCCAGCAGCCCCGACAGGGGCTCCCTCTACGAGCAGTACTTC
V: TRBV7-6
J: TRBJ2-7
size: few
D: TRBD1

CDR3: CASRLSGDVYEQYF
DNA: TGTGCCAGCAGACTATCCGGGGACGTTTACGAGCAGTACTTC
V: TRBV6-2/TRBV6-3
J: TRBJ2-7
size: .
D: .

CDR3: CSARDLGGPETQYF
DNA: TGCAGTGCTAGAGATCTTGGGGGGCCAGAGACCCAGTACTTC
V: TRBV20-1
J: TRBJ2-5
size: .
D: .

CDR3: CASRDTKTANYGYTF
DNA: TGTGCCAGTAGGGACACCAAGACAGCTAACTATGGCTACACCTTC
V: TRBV19
J: TRBJ1-2
size: few
D: .

CDR3: CASPKAGRLRAYEQYF
DNA: TGTGCCAGCCCTAAGGCGGGCAGGTTGAGGGCTTACGAGCAGTACTTC
V: TRBV6-1
J: TRBJ2-7
size: few
D: .

CDR3: CASSQESYGYTF
DNA: TGCGCCAGCAGCCAAGAATCTTATGGCTACACCTTC
V: TRBV4-3
J: TRBJ1-2
size: .
D: .

CDR3: CASGLGQGFHNEQFF
DNA: TGTGCTAGTGGTTTGGGACAGGGCTTCCACAATGAGCAGTTCTTC
V: TRBV12-5
J: TRBJ2-1
size: .
D: TRBD1

CDR3: CASSLLGAEQETQYF
DNA: TGTGCCAGCAGCCTCCTCGGTGCGGAACAAGAGACCCAGTACTTC
V: TRBV7-2
J: TRBJ2-5
size: .
D: .

CDR3: CGYRGTGELFF
DNA: TGCGGATACAGGGGGACCGGGGAGCTGTTTTTT
V: TRBV20-1
J: TRBJ2-2
size: few
D: TRBD1

CDR3: CASSPMATNEKLFF
DNA: TGCGCCAGCAGCCCCATGGCAACTAATGAAAAACTGTTTTTT
V: TRBV5-1
J: TRBJ1-4
size: few
D: .

CDR3: CASMESGFNQPQHF
DNA: TGTGCCAGCATGGAGAGCGGTTTCAATCAGCCCCAGCATTTT
V: TRBV27
J: TRBJ1-5
size: few
D: .

CDR3: CASSDWDDYEQYF
DNA: TGTGCCAGCAGTGATTGGGACGACTACGAGCAGTACTTC
V: TRBV2
J: TRBJ2-7
size: .
D: .

CDR3: CASSYRDRGGTEAFF
DNA: TGTGCCAGCAGTTACAGGGACAGGGGAGGAACTGAAGCTTTCTTT
V: TRBV6-2/TRBV6-3
J: TRBJ1-1
size: .
D: TRBD1

CDR3: CASSLVNNEQFF
DNA: TGTGCCAGCAGCTTAGTCAACAATGAGCAGTTCTTC
V: TRBV11-2
J: TRBJ2-1
size: many
D: .

CDR3: CSARVPSGGAYEQYF
DNA: TGCAGTGCTAGAGTGCCTAGCGGGGGGGCCTACGAGCAGTACTTC
V: TRBV20-1
J: TRBJ2-7
size: .
D: TRBD2